A selection of T cell receptor beta chains follows, all from one sample in a study of control samples from healthy donors and cancer patients. Clones were sequenced by immunoSEQ multiplex PCR, and TCRdb holds only the in-frame ones, with some missing. Among some 74,000 clones listed, 94% were seen once. The sample comprised blood. Every receptor here comes from a woman between 25 and 40 years old in good health. The conserved cysteine and the conserved F or W are not part of the CDR3 here.

V	J	CDR3
TRBV5-1	TRBJ2-2	ASSSRTSGDTGELF
TRBV18	TRBJ1-3	ASSPGRAASGNTIY
TRBV5-1	TRBJ2-7	ASRTENYEQY
TRBV28	TRBJ1-2	ASSWTRDGYT
TRBV19	TRBJ2-4	ATGDRAAKNIQY
TRBV7-9	TRBJ1-3	ASSLSAGAWGNTIY
TRBV27	TRBJ1-2	ASSPTGIDNRYGYT
TRBV7-7	TRBJ2-5	ASSLRTGHQETQY
TRBV10-3	TRBJ1-6	AISERTGDSPLH
TRBV6-5	TRBJ2-7	ASRGGHEQY
TRBV6-5	TRBJ2-3	VVGRGRPDTQY
TRBV2	TRBJ1-1	ASSQQGAGEAF
TRBV6-1	TRBJ1-2	ASSEALGQGINGYT
TRBV2	TRBJ1-2	ASSEQGDYYGYT
TRBV11-2	TRBJ2-1	ASSLDITGYNEQF
TRBV27	TRBJ2-2	ASSLSTHTGELF
TRBV2	TRBJ1-2	ASRDSPFYGYT
TRBV7-9	TRBJ1-4	ASSYREENEKLF
TRBV15	TRBJ1-5	ATSRDPSQPQH
TRBV30	TRBJ1-1	AWSVWPNTEAF
TRBV19	TRBJ2-5	ASSSQGSGGRETQY
TRBV2	TRBJ1-5	ASSFLGTGGKAQH
TRBV12-3/TRBV12-4	TRBJ2-1	ASSPEAEQF
TRBV5-1	TRBJ2-3	ASRLDTEITDTQY
TRBV3-1/TRBV3-2	TRBJ1-1	ASSQARLGVNTEAF
TRBV19	TRBJ2-1	ASSIALAGAYNEQF
TRBV29-1	TRBJ1-2	SVYEFYGYT
TRBV4-1	TRBJ1-2	ASSRTGVEGYT
TRBV28	TRBJ1-5	ASQRVVGNQPQH
TRBV5-4	TRBJ1-1	ASSFFNVLAEAF
TRBV5-8	TRBJ1-2	ASSLSANYGYT
TRBV19	TRBJ1-2	ASSIQGEYGYT
TRBV28	TRBJ1-2	ASSSDRVGYT
TRBV30	TRBJ1-2	AWSVTRGPHGYT
TRBV19	TRBJ1-5	ASMGQGAWSQH
TRBV11-3	TRBJ1-1	ASTYRQSSNTEAF
TRBV7-3	TRBJ2-3	ASSRRGFTDTQY
TRBV28	TRBJ2-3	ASSLLPRTDTQY
TRBV18	TRBJ2-1	ASSPSIPSGDDNEQF
TRBV7-2	TRBJ2-2	ASSPASRELF
TRBV7-6	TRBJ1-2	ASSPNTGGVGYGYT
TRBV3-1/TRBV3-2	TRBJ1-3	ASSQESRTIY
TRBV3-1/TRBV3-2	TRBJ1-5	ASSLRGGQPQH
TRBV10-3	TRBJ2-3	AIGERGVTDTQY
TRBV6-5	TRBJ1-2	ASRRETGINYGYT
TRBV30	TRBJ1-6	AWTQIRYNSPLH
TRBV14	TRBJ1-2	ASSQPSQGYT
TRBV4-1	TRBJ1-5	ASSQEEGWSNQPQH